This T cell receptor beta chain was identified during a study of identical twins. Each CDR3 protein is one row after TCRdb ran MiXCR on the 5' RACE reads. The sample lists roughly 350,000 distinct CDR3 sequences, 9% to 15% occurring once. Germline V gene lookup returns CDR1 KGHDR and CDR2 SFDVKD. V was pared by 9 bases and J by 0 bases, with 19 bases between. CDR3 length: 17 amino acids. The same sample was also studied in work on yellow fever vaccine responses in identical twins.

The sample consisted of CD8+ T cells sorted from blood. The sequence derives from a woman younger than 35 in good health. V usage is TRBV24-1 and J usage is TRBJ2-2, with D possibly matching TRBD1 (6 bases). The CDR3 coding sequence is TGTGCCACCGCTGAAGAGACAGGAACCGCGAACACCGGGGAGCTGTTTTTT. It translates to CATAEETGTANTGELFF.